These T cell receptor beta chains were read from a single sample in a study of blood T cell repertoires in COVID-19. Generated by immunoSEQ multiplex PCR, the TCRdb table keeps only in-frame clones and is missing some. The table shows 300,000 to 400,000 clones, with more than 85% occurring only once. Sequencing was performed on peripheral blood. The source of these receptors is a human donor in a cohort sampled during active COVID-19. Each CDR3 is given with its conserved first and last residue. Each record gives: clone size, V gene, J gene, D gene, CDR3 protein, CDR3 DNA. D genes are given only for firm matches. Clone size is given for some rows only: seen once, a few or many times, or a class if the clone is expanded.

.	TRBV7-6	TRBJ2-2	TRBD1	CASSSFRGSTAGELFF	TGTGCCAGCAGCTCCTTCAGGGGGAGTACGGCCGGGGAGCTGTTTTTT
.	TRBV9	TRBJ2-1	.	CASSPSSTSRIDEQFF	TGTGCCAGCAGCCCTTCCTCGACTAGTCGGATCGATGAGCAGTTCTTC
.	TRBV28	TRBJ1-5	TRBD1	CASRPQGSNQPQHF	TGTGCCAGCAGACCACAGGGGAGCAATCAGCCCCAGCATTTT
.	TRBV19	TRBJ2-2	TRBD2	CASSNLEAGWNTGELFF	TGTGCCAGTAGTAATCTAGAAGCGGGATGGAACACCGGGGAGCTGTTTTTT
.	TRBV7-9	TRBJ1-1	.	CASSLNIDTEAFF	TGTGCCAGCAGCTTAAATATAGACACTGAAGCTTTCTTT
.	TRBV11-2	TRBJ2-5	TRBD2	CASSPGTSGSQETQYF	TGTGCCAGCAGCCCCGGGACTAGCGGGAGTCAAGAGACCCAGTACTTC
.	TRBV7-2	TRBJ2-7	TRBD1	CASSRRQGSYEQYF	TGTGCCAGCAGCCGGAGACAGGGGAGCTACGAGCAGTACTTC
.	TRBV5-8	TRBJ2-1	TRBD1	CASSLGGGYEQFF	TGTGCCAGCAGCTTGGGAGGGGGCTATGAGCAGTTCTTC
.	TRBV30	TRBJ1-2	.	CAWFIIREGGYGYTF	TGTGCCTGGTTCATTATTCGGGAGGGAGGCTATGGCTACACCTTC
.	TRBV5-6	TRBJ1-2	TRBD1	CASSPGTGGNYGYTF	TGTGCCAGCAGCCCCGGGACAGGGGGCAACTATGGCTACACCTTC
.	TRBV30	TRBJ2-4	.	CAWSVRQANIQYF	TGTGCCTGGAGTGTACGACAGGCCAACATTCAGTACTTC
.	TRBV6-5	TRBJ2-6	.	CASRLSHSGANVLTF	TGTGCCAGCAGATTAAGCCACTCTGGGGCCAACGTCCTGACTTTC
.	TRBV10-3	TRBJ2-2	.	CAAEGGTGELFF	TGTGCCGCAGAGGGGGGGACCGGGGAGCTGTTTTTT
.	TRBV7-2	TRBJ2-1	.	CASNPGGRGESEQFF	TGTGCCAGCAACCCAGGCGGGCGGGGCGAGAGTGAGCAGTTCTTC
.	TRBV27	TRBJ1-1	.	CASSLEMPPNTEAFF	TGTGCCAGCAGTTTAGAGATGCCCCCGAACACTGAAGCTTTCTTT
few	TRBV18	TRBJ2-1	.	CASSLQGAEQFF	TGTGCCAGCTCACTACAGGGTGCTGAGCAGTTCTTC
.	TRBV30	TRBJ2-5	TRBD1	CACGYRGRETQYF	TGTGCCTGTGGTTACAGGGGACGAGAGACCCAGTACTTC
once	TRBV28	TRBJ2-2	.	CASSPPGTGELFF	TGTGCCAGCAGTCCTCCAGGTACCGGGGAGCTGTTTTTT
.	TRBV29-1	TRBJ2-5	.	CSGGSETQYF	TGCAGCGGGGGGTCGGAGACCCAGTACTTC
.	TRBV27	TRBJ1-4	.	CASSSGWKNEKLFF	TGTGCCAGCAGCTCAGGGTGGAAGAATGAAAAACTGTTTTTT
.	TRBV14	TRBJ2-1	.	CASSPLASYNEQFF	TGTGCCAGCAGCCCCCTAGCATCGTACAATGAGCAGTTCTTC
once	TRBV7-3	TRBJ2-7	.	CASSLGSGEQYF	TGTGCCAGCAGCTTAGGTAGCGGAGAGCAGTACTTC
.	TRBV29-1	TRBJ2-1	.	CSVEKQYNEQFF	TGCAGCGTTGAAAAACAGTACAATGAGCAGTTCTTC
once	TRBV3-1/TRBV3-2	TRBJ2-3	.	CASSQDLRDTRGHTQYF	TGTGCCAGCAGCCAAGATCTACGAGACACACGAGGGCATACGCAGTATTTT
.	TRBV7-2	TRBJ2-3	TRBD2	CASSPGSGTPGTQYF	TGTGCCAGCAGCCCGGGGAGCGGGACTCCGGGGACGCAGTATTTT
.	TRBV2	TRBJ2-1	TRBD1	CASIGEQGYNEQFF	TGTGCCTCCATCGGAGAACAGGGGTATAATGAGCAGTTCTTC
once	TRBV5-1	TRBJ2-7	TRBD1	CASSLVRGQSGEQYF	TGCGCCAGCAGCTTGGTGAGGGGGCAGTCGGGCGAGCAGTACTTC
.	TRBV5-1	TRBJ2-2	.	CASKPDPSDTGELFF	TGCGCCAGCAAACCGGATCCGAGCGACACCGGGGAGCTGTTTTTT
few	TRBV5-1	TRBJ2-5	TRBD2	CASRVSSGVQETQYF	TGCGCCAGCAGGGTCTCTAGCGGGGTCCAAGAGACCCAGTACTTC
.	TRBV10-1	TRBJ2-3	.	CASRGEGTDTQYF	TGCGCCAGCAGGGGAGAGGGCACAGATACGCAGTATTTT
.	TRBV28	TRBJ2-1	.	CASSSTRNEQFF	TGTGCCAGCAGTTCGACTAGAAATGAGCAGTTCTTC
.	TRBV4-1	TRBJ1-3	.	CASSPSAGSGNTIYF	TGCGCCAGCAGCCCATCGGCAGGCTCTGGAAACACCATATATTTT
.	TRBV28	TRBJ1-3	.	CASTGGGNTIYF	TGTGCCAGCACGGGGGGTGGAAACACCATATATTTT
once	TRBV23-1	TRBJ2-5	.	CASSQFPDTRPGQTQYF	TGCGCCAGCAGTCAATTTCCGGACACCAGGCCAGGGCAGACCCAGTACTTC
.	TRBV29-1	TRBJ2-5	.	CSVEDRGAKTQYF	TGCAGCGTTGAAGATCGGGGGGCGAAGACCCAGTACTTC
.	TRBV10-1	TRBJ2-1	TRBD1	CASSQTTGGYNEQFF	TGCGCCAGCAGCCAAACGACAGGGGGCTACAATGAGCAGTTCTTC
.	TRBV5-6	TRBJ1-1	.	CASAGWSTEAFF	TGTGCCAGCGCGGGCTGGAGCACTGAAGCTTTCTTT
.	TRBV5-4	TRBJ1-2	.	CASSLSGQLPNYGYTF	TGTGCCAGCAGCTTGTCCGGACAGTTACCTAACTATGGCTACACCTTC
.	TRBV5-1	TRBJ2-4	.	CASSLGPGELNIQYF	TGCGCCAGCAGCTTGGGCCCGGGGGAGCTGAACATTCAGTACTTC
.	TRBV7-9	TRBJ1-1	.	CASSYQGMNTEAFF	TGTGCCAGCAGCTACCAGGGAATGAACACTGAAGCTTTCTTT